A single sample gave rise to the 18 T cell receptor beta chains below, sequenced in a study of T cells in Graves' hyperthyroidism and ophthalmopathy. RNA transcripts yielded amplified TCR beta CDR3 regions. First-round RT-PCR with HTBI primers amplified the TCR CDR3 region. MiXCR, run by TCRdb on the multiplex PCR reads, gives a single entry per CDR3 protein. The sample holds 300,000 to 450,000 distinct CDR3 sequences, approximately 15% seen once. The sample consisted of blood. These receptors all come from a woman aged 30 to 39 with Graves' hyperthyroidism.

This clonotype was found a few times. J is TRBJ2-1 and V is TRBV7-9; 9 bases align to TRBD2. J was trimmed by 9 bases and V by 0 bases; bases with no gene match: 6. The length of the CDR3 is 15 residues. From germline, CDR1 is SEHNR and CDR2 FQNEAQ (reference sequence). The CDR3 nucleotides read TGTGCCAGCAGCTTAGCGGGGCGGGAGGGCCCTGAGCAGTTCTTC. Amino acids: CASSLAGREGPEQFF.

This clonotype was recorded many times. The V and J genes are TRBV5-8 and TRBJ2-6, with 10 bases identical to TRBD1. Looked up from germline, CDR1 is SGHTS and CDR2 is YDEGEE. Losses at the gene ends were 3 bases for V and 0 bases for J; bases not matched to a gene: 6. This CDR3 region has 18 residues. The CDR3: CASSSLGQGSSGANVLTF. The CDR3 region has the DNA TGTGCCAGCAGCTCGCTGGGACAGGGGAGCTCTGGGGCCAACGTCCTGACTTTC.

This clonotype was seen ten or more times. V is TRBV30 and J is TRBJ2-1; tentatively, D is TRBD2 (5 bases). The CDR3 sequence is 14 residues long. V was shortened by 2 bases and J by 7 bases, with 15 bases between the two germline ends. Germline V gives CDR1 GTSNPN, CDR2 SVGIG (reference sequence). The CDR3 DNA sequence: TGTGCCTGGAGTACGAGGGATCGAAGAAATGAGCAGTTCTTC. This translates into CAWSTRDRRNEQFF.

V usage is TRBV6-1 and J usage is TRBJ2-7, with 7 bases that match TRBD2. The CDR3 has 16 residues. V lost 7 bases and J lost 3; bases outside the gene matches: 15. CDR1 is MNHNS and CDR2 is SASEGT in the germline V gene. CDR3 in amino acids: CASTNSWGGECYEQYF. For the CDR3, the DNA is TGTGCCAGCACCAATTCCTGGGGAGGGGAGTGCTACGAGCAGTACTTC.

This clonotype appeared many times. The rearrangement uses TRBV3-1 and TRBJ1-3; D is undetermined. Trimming removed 6 bases at V and 0 bases at J, with 9 bases between. The CDR3 sequence is 14 residues long. CDR1 is LGHDT, CDR2 YNNKEL, per germline (reference sequence). CDR3 DNA: TGTGCCAGCAGACAGTTGAGCTCTGGAAACACCATATATTTT. It encodes CASRQLSSGNTIYF. The variable domain in full, with the rest retrieved from reference TRBV3-1 and TRBJ1-3, is DTAVSQTPKYLVTQMGNDKSIKCEQNLGHDTMYWYKQDSKKFLKIMFSYNNKELIINETVPNRFSPKSPDKAHLNLHINSLELGDSAVYFCASRQLSSGNTIYFGEGSWLTVV.

This chain connects TRBV19 to TRBJ2-4; no firm D call. From germline, CDR1 is LNHDA and CDR2 SQIVND (reference sequence). The V and J ends lost 5 bases and 7 bases respectively, with 12 bases between them. CDR3 length: 13 residues. The CDR3: CASSLMIGNIQYF. The CDR3 nucleotides read TGTGCCAGTAGTCTGATGATCGGGAACATTCAGTACTTC.

The sample holds many counts of this clonotype. J is TRBJ1-1 and V is TRBV27; D is unclear. In germline, CDR1 is MNHEY, CDR2 SMNVEV (reference sequence). V lost 2 bases and J 3 bases, leaving 16 bases between the germline ends. The CDR3 extends over 16 amino acids. The CDR3 DNA follows: TGTGCCAGCAGTTTAGAAACTCGGGAATGTGACACTGAAGCTTTCTTT. This encodes CASSLETRECDTEAFF.

The V gene is TRBV19, the J gene TRBJ1-1; no firm D call. Germline V CDR1 and CDR2: LNHDA, SQIVND (reference sequence). The CDR3 runs 14 residues. Trimming removed 2 bases at V and 2 bases at J, with 9 bases between. The DNA of the CDR3 is TGTGCCAGTAGTATAAAAAGGACTAACACTGAAGCTTTCTTT. Protein product: CASSIKRTNTEAFF.

This chain joins TRBV11-2 and TRBJ2-7, with 7 bases matching TRBD2. The CDR3 consists of 18 residues. Losses at the gene ends were 3 bases for V and 5 bases for J; bases not matched to a gene: 19. CDR1 SGHAT and CDR2 FQNNGV come from the germline V gene. The CDR3 here is CASSFEFGGSGVIHEQYF. The CDR3 DNA is TGTGCCAGCAGCTTCGAGTTCGGCGGGAGCGGAGTGATCCACGAGCAGTACTTC.

This clonotype has at least ten counts. The rearrangement links TRBV12-3 or TRBV12-4 to TRBJ2-3; D gene ambiguous. The CDR3 has 12 amino acids. Trimming stripped 5 bases from V and 2 bases from J, with 5 bases between. CDR3 protein: CASSQNTDTQYF. Written as DNA, the CDR3 is TGTGCCAGCAGTCAAAACACAGATACGCAGTATTTT.

This clonotype was picked up a small number of times. The rearrangement uses TRBV6-5 and TRBJ2-7, with 7 bases lining up with TRBD2. CDR3 size: 15 residues. Unmatched junction bases numbered 9, after V lost 4 bases and J lost 3 bases. Looked up from germline, CDR1 is MNHEY and CDR2 is SVGAGI. The CDR3 bases are TGTGCCAGCAGTTGGGCTAGCGGAAAAAACTACGAGCAGTACTTC. The encoded protein is CASSWASGKNYEQYF.

This clonotype was observed at least ten times. The chain links TRBV30 to TRBJ2-1; no clear D gene. This CDR3 is 13 amino acids long. Germline assignment: CDR1 GTSNPN and CDR2 SVGIG (reference sequence). The germline V and J ends were trimmed by 0 bases and 7 bases, with 10 bases remaining between them. CDR3 sequence reads: CAWSVEDFNEQFF. The CDR3 DNA reads as TGTGCCTGGAGTGTAGAAGATTTTAATGAGCAGTTCTTC. Full variable domain (rest looked up from reference TRBV30 and TRBJ2-1): SQTIHQWPATLVQPVGSPLSLECTVEGTSNPNLYWYRQAAGRGLQLLFYSVGIGQISSEVPQNLSASRPQDRQFILSSKKLLLSDSGFYLCAWSVEDFNEQFFGPGTRLTVL.

This clonotype was detected a few times. The CDR3 nucleotides read TGTGCCAGCAGTTACTCAGGCCTGAACACCGGGGAGCTGTTTTTT. Its protein product is CASSYSGLNTGELFF. The genes are TRBV6-5 and TRBJ2-2; D not certain. The CDR3 contains 15 residues. Germline V gene sequence: CDR1 MNHEY, CDR2 SVGAGI. The ends were cut back, 0 bases at V and 1 base at J, with 6 bases in the middle.

This clonotype has at least ten counts. V and J are TRBV28 and TRBJ2-5; the match to TRBD1 covers 10 bases. Losses at the gene ends were 7 bases for V and 4 bases for J; bases not matched to a gene: 6. Looked up from germline, CDR1 is MDHEN and CDR2 is SYDVKM. The CDR3 has 14 residues. CDR3 coding DNA: TGTGCCAGCACTAGGACAGGGGGAATAGAGACCCAGTACTTC. Its protein product is CASTRTGGIETQYF.

There are many counts of this clonotype. V usage is TRBV5-1 and J usage is TRBJ2-3, with a tentative D call TRBD2 (6 bases). V was shortened by 0 bases and J by 0 bases, with 11 bases between the two germline ends. The CDR3 has 16 amino acids. Germline V gene sequence: CDR1 SGHRS, CDR2 YFSETQ. The chain's CDR3 is CASSLVEGTSTDTQYF. The CDR3, as DNA: TGCGCCAGCAGCTTGGTTGAAGGGACTAGCACAGATACGCAGTATTTT.

This clonotype turned up a few times. V gene TRBV10-2 combines with J gene TRBJ2-7, with unresolved D. Germline assignment: CDR1 WSHSY and CDR2 SAAADI. The V end was cut by 0 bases, the J end by 4 bases, with 10 bases between. The CDR3 spans 14 residues. The CDR3 DNA follows: TGCGCCAGCAGTGAGTCTGGCGGAGTGTACGAGCAGTACTTC. This sequence encodes CASSESGGVYEQYF.

There are many counts of this clonotype. This chain connects TRBV3-1 to TRBJ2-5; TRBD2 agrees at 9 bases. The CDR3 has 15 residues. With 8 bases clipped from V and 1 base from J, the junction kept 8 bases outside the gene matches. Germline-derived CDR1 and CDR2 are LGHDT and YNNKEL (reference sequence). CDR3 amino acids: CASSPSGTFQETQYF. The CDR3 DNA sequence: TGTGCCAGCTCCCCTAGCGGGACCTTCCAAGAGACCCAGTACTTC.

This clonotype was counted at least ten times. The chain carries TRBV9 and TRBJ2-3; 13 nucleotides agree with TRBD2. J lost 3 bases, V lost 3 bases, and 4 bases had no gene match. The CDR3 runs 16 residues. Germline assignment: CDR1 SGDLS and CDR2 YYNGEE. Here the CDR3 DNA reads TGTGCCAGCAGCGGACTAGCGGGAGGAGGAACAGATACGCAGTATTTT. Translated: CASSGLAGGGTDTQYF.